This passage covers 21 T cell receptor beta chains from one sample sequenced in a study of T cells in localized non-small cell lung cancer. Produced via immunoSEQ multiplex PCR; TCRdb's table is partial and in-frame only. This sample has roughly 89,000 clones, with about nine tenths found just once. The specimen comprised PBMCs, sampled before any cancer treatment. These receptor sequences come from a woman aged 40-69 years with stage II squamous cell lung carcinoma.

The V gene is TRBV5-1, the J gene TRBJ1-1; D ambiguous. Germline loops: CDR1 SGHRS, CDR2 YFSETQ. The CDR3 extends over 17 amino acids. The V gene lost 0 bases and the J gene lost 0 bases, with 15 bases spanning the gap. CDR3 residues: CASSLAGGMIMNTEAFF. As DNA, the CDR3 is TGCGCCAGCAGCTTGGCCGGAGGGATGATAATGAACACTGAAGCTTTCTTT.

V and J are TRBV19 and TRBJ2-7, with D perhaps matching TRBD2 (5 bases). Trimming shortened V by 4 bases and J by 2 bases, and 12 bases separated the two germline ends. The CDR3 is made up of 14 amino acids. Germline CDR1 LNHDA, CDR2 SQIVND (reference sequence). Here the CDR3 DNA reads TGTGCCAGTAGTAGCGTGGACTGGACCTACGAGCAGTACTTC. Amino acids: CASSSVDWTYEQYF.

The chain carries TRBV27 and TRBJ1-4; 7 bases align to TRBD1. The CDR3 has 15 residues. Germline V gives CDR1 MNHEY, CDR2 SMNVEV (reference sequence). V was pared by 4 bases and J by 6 bases, with 8 bases of the junction left unmatched. In DNA, the CDR3 is TGTGCCAGCAGTTCCCACTTCGACAGGGATGAAAAACTGTTTTTT. Translation: CASSSHFDRDEKLFF.

The CDR3: CASSARRDGLNGYTF. The CDR3 DNA reads as TGTGCCAGCAGTGCGAGGAGGGACGGACTTAATGGCTACACCTTC. The genes are TRBV6-1 and TRBJ1-2, with a weak D call TRBD1 (5 bases). This CDR3 is 15 amino acids long. V lost 4 bases, J lost 6 bases, and 18 bases lay in between. Germline V CDR1 and CDR2: MNHNS, SASEGT.

The chain is built from TRBV7-8 and TRBJ1-1; 10 positions agree with TRBD1. The CDR3 runs 18 residues. Per germline, CDR1 SGHVS and CDR2 FQNEAQ. V gave up 5 bases and J gave up 8 bases; unmatched junction bases: 20. The CDR3: CASSATNDLRDRGQEAFF. The CDR3 DNA follows: TGTGCCAGCAGCGCTACGAATGATCTCCGGGACAGGGGCCAAGAAGCTTTCTTT.

V gene TRBV6-5 combines with J gene TRBJ1-2; TRBD1 matches at 7 bases. CDR3 length equals 16 residues. With V trimmed by 4 bases and J by 6 bases, 14 bases remained unmatched. The germline V gene encodes CDR1 MNHEY and CDR2 SVGAGI. In DNA form, the CDR3 reads TGTGCCAGCAGTTCCCTCCAAGGAGGGGGCGGCAATGGCTACACCTTC. This translates into CASSSLQGGGGNGYTF.

The chain has TRBV6-1 and TRBJ2-2; TRBD2 might be the D (6 bases). The V gene lost 10 bases and the J gene lost 0 bases, with 15 bases spanning the gap. The germline gives CDR1 MNHNS, CDR2 SASEGT. The CDR3 covers 15 residues. The CDR3 is CATSGTLANTGELFF. In DNA form, the CDR3 reads TGTGCCACTTCCGGGACTCTCGCGAACACCGGGGAGCTGTTTTTT.

The CDR3 here is CASSPRQLSYEQYF. The CDR3 coding sequence is TGTGCCAGCAGCCCCCGACAGCTCTCCTACGAGCAGTACTTC. This sequence joins TRBV11-2 and TRBJ2-7, with D possibly TRBD1 on 5 matching bases. The CDR3 has 14 amino acids. Trimming stripped 5 bases from V and 0 bases from J, with 11 bases between. Germline assignment: CDR1 SGHAT and CDR2 FQNNGV. Together with reference TRBV11-2 and TRBJ2-7, the CDR3 gives the full variable domain: EAGVAQSPRYKIIEKRQSVAFWCNPISGHATLYWYQQILGQGPKLLIQFQNNGVVDDSQLPKDRFSAERLKGVDSTLKIQPAKLEDSAVYLCASSPRQLSYEQYFGPGTRLTVT.

The V call is TRBV28, the J call TRBJ2-2; the D call may be TRBD1 or TRBD2 (5 bases each). Germline CDR1 is MDHEN and CDR2 is SYDVKM. The CDR3 totals 16 residues. V was shortened by 6 bases and J by 3 bases, with 17 bases between the two germline ends. CDR3 bases: TGTGCCAGCAGCCACCTCCGAGGGGACGACACCGGGGAGCTGTTTTTT. The encoded protein is CASSHLRGDDTGELFF.

The count of this clone is one. The rearrangement links TRBV28 to TRBJ1-1; 10 nucleotides align to TRBD1. CDR1 and CDR2 (germline): MDHEN, SYDVKM. This CDR3 contains 15 residues. Unmatched junction bases numbered 6, after V lost 5 bases and J lost 3 bases. The CDR3 region has the DNA TGTGCCAGCAGTCAGACAGGGGGCTGGGACACTGAAGCTTTCTTT. The encoded protein is CASSQTGGWDTEAFF.

CDR3 DNA sequence: TGTGCCTGGAGCCTCAAAGGGGGTGGCTATGGCTACACCTTC. Translating it yields CAWSLKGGGYGYTF. The V call is TRBV30, the J call TRBJ1-2, with a possible D match to TRBD1 (6 bases). Trimming removed 3 bases from V and 4 bases from J, with 15 bases in between. Germline V lookup: CDR1 GTSNPN, CDR2 SVGIG (reference sequence). The CDR3 consists of 14 residues. Full variable domain (remainder filled in from reference TRBV30 and TRBJ1-2): SQTIHQWPATLVQPVGSPLSLECTVEGTSNPNLYWYRQAAGRGLQLLFYSVGIGQISSEVPQNLSASRPQDRQFILSSKKLLLSDSGFYLCAWSLKGGGYGYTFGSGTRLTVV.

The chain uses TRBV4-2 and TRBJ2-7; TRBD2 matches at 9 bases. The ends lost 2 bases at V and 7 bases at J; junction bases unmatched: 9. The CDR3 totals 15 residues. CDR1 and CDR2 (germline): LGHNA, YNFKEQ. The CDR3 DNA sequence: TGTGCCAGCAGCCAACAGACTAGCGGACCCGTGGAGCAGTACTTC. Its protein product is CASSQQTSGPVEQYF.

This clone showed up just a few times. V and J are TRBV6-1 and TRBJ2-5; D is uncertain. The CDR3 is 15 amino acids. The V and J ends lost 6 bases and 1 base respectively, with 15 bases between them. Germline values: CDR1 MNHNS, CDR2 SASEGT. Here the CDR3 reads CASRRPPPAQETQYF. The CDR3 DNA reads TGTGCCAGCAGACGACCACCACCTGCCCAAGAGACCCAGTACTTC.

This clone was recorded only once. This sequence joins TRBV6-1 and TRBJ1-1; 7 bases agree with TRBD1. Germline V gene data show CDR1 as MNHNS and CDR2 as SASEGT. The V gene end was trimmed by 7 bases and the J gene end by 0 bases; junction bases not matched to a gene: 8. CDR3 length: 15 residues. The CDR3 loop is CASTRQGRMNTEAFF. DNA for the CDR3: TGTGCCAGCACTCGACAGGGTAGAATGAACACTGAAGCTTTCTTT.

This chain joins TRBV25-1 and TRBJ2-2, with D uncertain. The CDR3 consists of 14 residues. The V gene lost 2 bases and the J gene lost 2 bases, with 6 bases spanning the gap. CDR1 is MGHDK and CDR2 is SYGVNS in the germline V gene. The CDR3 loop reads CASSEAINTGELFF. In DNA form, the CDR3 reads TGTGCCAGCAGTGAAGCCATTAACACCGGGGAGCTGTTTTTT.

This chain uses TRBV6-6 with TRBJ2-3, with D uncertain. The germline V gene has CDR1 MNHNY and CDR2 SVGAGI (reference sequence). V lost 6 bases and J 1 base, leaving 11 bases between the germline ends. The length of the CDR3 is 14 residues. DNA of the CDR3: TGTGCCAGCAGCCGTCTACGGGGCACAGATACGCAGTATTTT. Residues: CASSRLRGTDTQYF.

Only one count was recorded for this clone. The V gene is TRBV5-6, the J gene TRBJ1-5; D gene unclear. Germline V gives CDR1 SGHDT, CDR2 YYEEEE. Trimming shortened V by 2 bases and J by 7 bases, and 7 bases separated the two germline ends. The CDR3 totals 12 residues. In nucleotides, the CDR3 is TGTGCCAGCAGCTTTATCGGACAGCCCCAGCATTTT. It encodes CASSFIGQPQHF.

The rearrangement joins TRBV5-1 to TRBJ1-6; D is possibly TRBD1 (5 bases). Per germline, CDR1 SGHRS and CDR2 YFSETQ. Trimming cost V 4 bases and J 7 bases, with 15 bases left between them. CDR3 length equals 15 residues. CDR3: CASSPGGRVNSPLHF. The CDR3 bases are TGCGCCAGCAGCCCGGGAGGCAGGGTAAATTCACCCCTCCACTTT.

The rearrangement uses TRBV5-1 and TRBJ2-1; 8 nucleotides line up with TRBD2. The CDR3 covers 15 residues. The V gene's germline CDR1 is SGHRS and CDR2 YFSETQ. V gave up 2 bases and J gave up 4 bases; unmatched junction bases: 5. Here the CDR3 reads CASSLTGGHYNEQFF. In nucleotides, the CDR3 is TGCGCCAGCAGCTTAACGGGAGGGCATTACAATGAGCAGTTCTTC.

CDR3 coding DNA: TGCAGCGTTGGAGGACCAAAAGAGACCCAGTACTTC. Translated: CSVGGPKETQYF. The rearrangement joins TRBV29-1 to TRBJ2-5; unclear D gene. This CDR3 has 12 amino acids. Germline assignment: CDR1 SQVTM and CDR2 ANQGSEA. Trimming took off 4 bases at V and 3 bases at J, with 9 bases between the two ends.

V and J are TRBV6-6 and TRBJ1-2; the D is unclear. Germline V gene data show CDR1 as MNHNY and CDR2 as SVGAGI (reference sequence). The CDR3 sequence is 12 residues long. The ends were cut back, 8 bases at V and 5 bases at J, with 12 bases in the middle. CDR3 sequence reads: CASGMGAYGYTF. Written as DNA, the CDR3 is TGTGCCAGCGGGATGGGAGCATATGGCTACACCTTC.